The 21 T cell receptor beta chains below were found in one sample sequenced in a study of beta chain features in type 1 diabetes. The study's findings and limits: For Type 1 diabetes patients, all four CD4+ subsets carried TCRB CDR3s that were moderately but significantly shorter.

No antigen has been assigned to these receptors. The sequenced template was cDNA made from the entire isolated RNA. Some clones are missing from TCRdb's copy, which holds only in-frame ones; the method was immunoSEQ multiplex PCR. The repertoire includes fewer than 400,000 clones, 9.3% of them detected once, and 1% sits in the top ten. The sequencing sample was made of central memory CD4+ T cells from blood. These receptor sequences come from a man between 25 and 39 years old with type 1 diabetes.

This clone was counted a few times. The rearrangement links TRBV7-2 to TRBJ2-7, with 9 bases matching TRBD2. The junction had 3 bases not matched to a gene; V was cut back by 1 base and J by 2 bases. This CDR3 has 15 amino acids. Germline-derived CDR1 and CDR2 are SGHTA and FQGNSA. CDR3 amino acids: CASSLGPSGAYEQYF. The CDR3 DNA reads as TGTGCCAGCAGCTTAGGGCCTAGCGGGGCCTACGAGCAGTACTTC.

The chain is built from TRBV15 and TRBJ1-4; maybe TRBD1 (5 bases). Trimming stripped 5 bases from V and 5 bases from J, with 18 bases between. This CDR3 has 16 amino acids. The germline CDR1 and CDR2 sequences are LNHNV and YYDKDF (reference sequence). The CDR3: CATSLKRGKGNEKLFF. The CDR3, as DNA: TGTGCCACCAGCCTGAAGCGTGGCAAGGGGAATGAAAAACTGTTTTTT. Together with reference TRBV15 and TRBJ1-4, the CDR3 gives the full variable domain: DAMVIQNPRYQVTQFGKPVTLSCSQTLNHNVMYWYQQKSSQAPKLLFHYYDKDFNNEADTPDNFQSRRPNTSFCFLDIRSPGLGDTAMYLCATSLKRGKGNEKLFFGSGTQLSVL.

This clone was found once. The chain joins TRBV11-2 to TRBJ2-5, with D perhaps matching TRBD1 or TRBD2 (5 bases each). The CDR3 is 16 residues long. V lost 2 bases and J 1 base, leaving 14 bases between the germline ends. Germline assignment: CDR1 SGHAT and CDR2 FQNNGV. The CDR3 here is CASSLLSWDLQETQYF. CDR3 in DNA: TGTGCCAGCAGCTTATTGTCGTGGGACCTCCAAGAGACCCAGTACTTC.

This clone was seen more than once but under ten times. This sequence joins TRBV20-1 and TRBJ2-4; D is unclear. The CDR3 extends over 10 amino acids. CDR1 and CDR2 from the germline V gene are DFQATT and SNEGSKA (reference sequence). V shed 4 bases and J shed 10 bases, with 8 bases lying between them. The CDR3 bases are TGCAGTGCTACCCCCGGGATTCAGTACTTC. Protein product: CSATPGIQYF.

This clone has more than one count but fewer than ten. The V and J genes are TRBV18 and TRBJ1-2; a weak D match, TRBD1 (6 bases). The CDR3 loop spans 16 amino acids. The germline CDR1 and CDR2 sequences are KGHSH and LQKENI. Trimming removed 2 bases from V and 2 bases from J, with 15 bases in between. The CDR3 reads CASSPFEGGENYGYTF. CDR3 coding DNA: TGTGCCAGCTCACCATTCGAAGGGGGGGAAAACTATGGCTACACCTTC.

In its sample, this clone was seen many times. The chain couples TRBV7-2 to TRBJ2-1, with a tentative D call TRBD2 (7 bases). CDR3 size: 15 residues. V lost 5 bases, J lost 5 bases, and 16 bases lay in between. Germline CDR1 reads SGHTA; CDR2 reads FQGNSA. CDR3 protein: CASSVLGGGDNEQFF. CDR3 nucleotides: TGTGCCAGCAGCGTACTGGGCGGGGGCGACAATGAGCAGTTCTTC. Supplemented by reference TRBV7-2 and TRBJ2-1, the full variable domain reads GAGVSQSPSNKVTEKGKDVELRCDPISGHTALYWYRQSLGQGLEFLIYFQGNSAPDKSGLPSDRFSAERTGGSVSTLTIQRTQQEDSAVYLCASSVLGGGDNEQFFGPGTRLTVL.

The chain employs TRBV27 and TRBJ1-2, with 7 bases that match TRBD1. V was pared by 5 bases and J by 6 bases, with 12 bases of the junction left unmatched. CDR1 and CDR2 (germline): MNHEY, SMNVEV (reference sequence). This CDR3 has 15 residues. CDR3 region: CASSPRAGTANGYTF. The CDR3 region has the DNA TGTGCCAGCAGTCCCCGGGCCGGGACAGCTAATGGCTACACCTTC.

This chain uses TRBV9 with TRBJ2-2, with D unresolved. This CDR3 region has 14 residues. The germline gives CDR1 SGDLS, CDR2 YYNGEE. The germline V and J ends were trimmed by 0 bases and 7 bases, with 10 bases remaining between them. CDR3 DNA: TGTGCCAGCAGCGTAGAGGCCCCGGGCGGGGAGCTGTTTTTT. It specifies CASSVEAPGGELFF. The variable domain in full, completed from reference TRBV9 and TRBJ2-2, reads DSGVTQTPKHLITATGQRVTLRCSPRSGDLSVYWYQQSLDQGLQFLIQYYNGEERAKGNILERFSAQQFPDLHSELNLSSLELGDSALYFCASSVEAPGGELFFGEGSRLTVL.

Concerning this clone: Other DNA sequences in the sample encode the same CDR3. The chain employs TRBV7-8 and TRBJ1-5, with D unclear. Per germline, CDR1 SGHVS and CDR2 FQNEAQ. The V and J ends lost 5 bases and 4 bases respectively, with 12 bases between them. CDR3 length equals 14 residues. This CDR3 is CASSLERGNQPQHF. The DNA for the CDR3 is TGTGCCAGCAGCCTAGAGAGAGGGAATCAGCCCCAGCATTTT. The entire variable domain, with the rest obtained from reference TRBV7-8 and TRBJ1-5, is as follows: GAGVSQSPRYKVAKRGQDVALRCDPISGHVSLFWYQQALGQGPEFLTYFQNEAQLDKSGLPSDRFFAERPEGSVSTLKIQRTQQEDSAVYLCASSLERGNQPQHFGDGTRLSIL.

In this sample, this clone turned up a few times. This chain uses TRBV5-1 with TRBJ2-5; 15 positions match TRBD2. The CDR3 has 17 amino acids. Trimming at V came to 7 bases and at J to 0 bases, leaving 7 bases not matched to a gene. Germline V gene data show CDR1 as SGHRS and CDR2 as YFSETQ. The CDR3 loop reads CASSGTSGGRHQETQYF. CDR3 in DNA: TGCGCCAGCTCCGGGACTAGCGGGGGGCGCCACCAAGAGACCCAGTACTTC.

This clone has a handful of counts. The genes are TRBV6-6 and TRBJ1-1, with 10 nucleotides matching TRBD1. This CDR3 contains 16 residues. J lost 3 bases, V lost 11 bases, and 15 bases had no gene match. Germline V CDR1 and CDR2: MNHNY, SVGAGI (reference sequence). The CDR3 here is CAGLRDRGGGYTEAFF. In DNA, the CDR3 is TGTGCCGGCCTCCGGGACAGGGGAGGAGGGTACACTGAAGCTTTCTTT.

In its sample, this clone was seen a few times. CDR3 sequence (DNA): TGCAGCGTTCGCAGGGGGCTGACTGAAGCTTTCTTT. It is translated as CSVRRGLTEAFF. V is TRBV29-1 and J is TRBJ1-1; 8 bases agree with TRBD1. Per germline, CDR1 SQVTM and CDR2 ANQGSEA. This CDR3 spans 12 amino acids. Trimming removed 5 bases from V and 5 bases from J; junction bases left unmatched: 4.

This chain joins TRBV28 and TRBJ2-2, with D uncertain. The length of the CDR3 is 13 residues. The germline V and J ends were trimmed by 7 bases and 4 bases, with 10 bases remaining between them. CDR1 is MDHEN and CDR2 is SYDVKM in the germline V gene. This CDR3 is CASIRSGTGELFF. The CDR3 coding sequence is TGTGCCAGCATTCGGAGTGGCACCGGGGAGCTGTTTTTT.

This clone was seen only a few times. The rearrangement links TRBV9 to TRBJ2-5; possibly TRBD1 for D (6 bases). The V and J ends lost 3 bases and 1 base respectively, with 16 bases between them. Germline CDR1 SGDLS, CDR2 YYNGEE. The CDR3 is 16 residues long. The DNA for the CDR3 is TGTGCCAGCAGCGCCACCGGGACAATCGGCCAAGAGACCCAGTACTTC. It specifies CASSATGTIGQETQYF.

To note about this clone: A much larger clone lies one base from this, so it may be a read error. CDR3 protein: CASSLAVGDTQYF. The CDR3 bases are TGTGCCAGCAGCTTAGCGGTGGGGGATACGCAGTATTTT. This sequence joins TRBV7-2 and TRBJ2-3; D remains ambiguous. The CDR3 covers 13 residues. V was cut by 0 bases and J by 6 bases, with 7 bases left in between. Germline values: CDR1 SGHTA, CDR2 FQGNSA.

This clone showed up just a few times. The rearrangement links TRBV11-2 to TRBJ1-1, with 9 bases that match TRBD1. After removal of 2 bases from V and 5 bases from J, the junction contained 6 bases not matched to a gene. The CDR3 consists of 15 residues. CDR1 SGHAT and CDR2 FQNNGV come from the germline V gene. The CDR3 DNA follows: TGTGCCAGCAGCTTACTCACAGGGGGCCAAACTGAAGCTTTCTTT. It codes for CASSLLTGGQTEAFF.

This rearrangement joins TRBV2 to TRBJ2-5; D gene uncertain. This CDR3 spans 11 amino acids. V gave up 5 bases and J gave up 5 bases, with 6 bases separating them. From germline, CDR1 is SNHLY and CDR2 FYNNEI. The CDR3 region has the DNA TGTGCCAGCAGTCAAGGGGAGACCCAGTACTTC. Protein product: CASSQGETQYF.

This clone came up a few times. The chain uses TRBV10-3 and TRBJ1-5; D call uncertain. Germline V gene lookup returns CDR1 ENHRY and CDR2 SYGVKD. CDR3 size: 14 residues. V was clipped by 4 bases and J by 1 base, with 8 bases between them. The CDR3 sequence is CAISGDLSNQPQHF. DNA of the CDR3: TGTGCCATCAGTGGAGATTTGAGCAATCAGCCCCAGCATTTT.

DNA for the CDR3: TGTGCCAGCTCACCTTCCAGGGGGGTCACAGATACGCAGTATTTT. Amino acids: CASSPSRGVTDTQYF. J is TRBJ2-3 and V is TRBV18, with D possibly being TRBD1 (7 bases). V shed 3 bases and J shed 2 bases, with 12 bases lying between them. The CDR3 extends over 15 amino acids. The V gene's germline CDR1 is KGHSH and CDR2 LQKENI.

This clone turned up a few times. V is TRBV18 and J is TRBJ2-1; D is unresolved. The length of the CDR3 is 13 residues. Germline V gene lookup returns CDR1 KGHSH and CDR2 LQKENI. Trimming removed 3 bases from V and 7 bases from J, with 10 bases in between. As DNA, the CDR3 is TGTGCCAGCTCACCTAATGATAGGAATGAGCAGTTCTTC. Protein product: CASSPNDRNEQFF.

This clone has only a few counts. The chain couples TRBV5-1 to TRBJ2-1; 7 positions match TRBD2. The CDR3 covers 15 residues. V dropped 0 bases and J dropped 9; count of bases not matched to a gene: 9. CDR1 is SGHRS, CDR2 YFSETQ, per germline. The CDR3 DNA reads TGCGCCAGCAGCTTGGCAGCGGGGAGTGGGGTTGAGCAGTTCTTC. It codes for CASSLAAGSGVEQFF.